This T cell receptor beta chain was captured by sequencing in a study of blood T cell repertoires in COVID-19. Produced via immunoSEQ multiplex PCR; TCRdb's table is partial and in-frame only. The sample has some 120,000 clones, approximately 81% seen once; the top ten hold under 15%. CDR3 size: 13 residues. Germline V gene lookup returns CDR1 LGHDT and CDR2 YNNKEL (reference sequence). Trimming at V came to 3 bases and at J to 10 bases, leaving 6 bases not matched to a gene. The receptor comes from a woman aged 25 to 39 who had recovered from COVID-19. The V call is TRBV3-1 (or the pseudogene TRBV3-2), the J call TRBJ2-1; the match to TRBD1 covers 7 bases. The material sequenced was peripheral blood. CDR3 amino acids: CASSHLTRGEQFF. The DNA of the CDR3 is TGTGCCAGCAGCCACCTCACCAGGGGGGAGCAGTTCTTC.